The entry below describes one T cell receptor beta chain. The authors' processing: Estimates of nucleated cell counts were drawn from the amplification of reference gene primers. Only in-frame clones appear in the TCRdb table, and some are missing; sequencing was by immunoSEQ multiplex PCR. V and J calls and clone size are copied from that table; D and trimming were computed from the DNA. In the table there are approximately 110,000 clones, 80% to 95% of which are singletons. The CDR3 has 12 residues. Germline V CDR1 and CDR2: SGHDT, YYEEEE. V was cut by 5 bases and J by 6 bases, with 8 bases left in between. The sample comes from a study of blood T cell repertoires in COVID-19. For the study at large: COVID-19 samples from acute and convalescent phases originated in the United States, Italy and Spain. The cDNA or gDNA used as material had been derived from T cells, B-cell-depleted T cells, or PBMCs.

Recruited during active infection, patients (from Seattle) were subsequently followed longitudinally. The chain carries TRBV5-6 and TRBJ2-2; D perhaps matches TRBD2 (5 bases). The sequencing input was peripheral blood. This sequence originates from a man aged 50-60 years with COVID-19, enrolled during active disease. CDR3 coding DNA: TGTGCCAGCAGTCGGGGAGCCGGGGAGCTGTTTTTT. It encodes CASSRGAGELFF.